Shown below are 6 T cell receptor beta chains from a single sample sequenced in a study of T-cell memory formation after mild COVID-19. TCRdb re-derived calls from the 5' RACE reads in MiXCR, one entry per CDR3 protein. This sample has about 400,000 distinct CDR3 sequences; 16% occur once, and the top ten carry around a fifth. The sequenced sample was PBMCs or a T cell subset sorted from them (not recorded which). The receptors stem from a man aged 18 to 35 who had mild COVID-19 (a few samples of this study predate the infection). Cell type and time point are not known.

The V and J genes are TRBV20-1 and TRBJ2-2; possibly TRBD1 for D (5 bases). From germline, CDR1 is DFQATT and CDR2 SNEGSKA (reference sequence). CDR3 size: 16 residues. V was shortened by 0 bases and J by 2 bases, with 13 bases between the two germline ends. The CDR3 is CSARDRWQGNTGELFF. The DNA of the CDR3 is TGCAGTGCTAGAGATCGGTGGCAGGGCAACACCGGGGAGCTGTTTTTT.

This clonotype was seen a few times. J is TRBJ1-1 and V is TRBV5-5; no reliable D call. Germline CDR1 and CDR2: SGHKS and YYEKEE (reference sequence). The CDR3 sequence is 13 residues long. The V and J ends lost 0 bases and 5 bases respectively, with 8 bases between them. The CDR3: CASSLGVETEAFF. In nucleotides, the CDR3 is TGTGCCAGCAGCTTGGGGGTAGAGACTGAAGCTTTCTTT. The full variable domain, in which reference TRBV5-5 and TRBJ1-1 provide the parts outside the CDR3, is DAGVTQSPTHLIKTRGQQVTLRCSPISGHKSVSWYQQVLGQGPQFIFQYYEKEERGRGNFPDRFSARQFPNYSSELNVNALLLGDSALYLCASSLGVETEAFFGQGTRLTVV.

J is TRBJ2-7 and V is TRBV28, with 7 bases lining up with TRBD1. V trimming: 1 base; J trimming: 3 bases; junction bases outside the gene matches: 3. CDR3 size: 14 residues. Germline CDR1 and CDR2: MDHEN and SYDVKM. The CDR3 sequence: CASSLSTGLYEQYV. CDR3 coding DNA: TGTGCCAGCAGTTTATCGACAGGGCTCTACGAGCAGTACGTC.

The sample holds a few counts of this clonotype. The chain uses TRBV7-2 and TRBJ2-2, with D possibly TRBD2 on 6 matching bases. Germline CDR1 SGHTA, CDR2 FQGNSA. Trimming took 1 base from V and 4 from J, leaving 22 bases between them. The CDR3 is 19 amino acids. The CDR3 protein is CASSLVALGLRGLTGELFF. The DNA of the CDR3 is TGTGCCAGCAGCTTAGTTGCGTTGGGCCTGCGGGGCCTCACCGGGGAGCTGTTTTTT.

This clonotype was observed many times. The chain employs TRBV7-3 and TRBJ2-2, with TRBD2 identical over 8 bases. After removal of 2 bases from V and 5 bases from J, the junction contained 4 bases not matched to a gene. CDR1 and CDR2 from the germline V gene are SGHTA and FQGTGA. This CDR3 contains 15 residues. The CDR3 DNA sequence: TGTGCCAGCAGCTTACGGGGGGGCCGGACCGGGGAGCTGTTTTTT. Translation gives CASSLRGGRTGELFF.

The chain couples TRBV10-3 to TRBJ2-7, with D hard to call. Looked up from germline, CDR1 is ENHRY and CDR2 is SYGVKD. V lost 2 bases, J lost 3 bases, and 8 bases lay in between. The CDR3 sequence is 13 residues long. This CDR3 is CAISEGQNYEQYV. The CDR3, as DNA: TGTGCCATCAGTGAGGGCCAGAACTACGAGCAGTACGTC.